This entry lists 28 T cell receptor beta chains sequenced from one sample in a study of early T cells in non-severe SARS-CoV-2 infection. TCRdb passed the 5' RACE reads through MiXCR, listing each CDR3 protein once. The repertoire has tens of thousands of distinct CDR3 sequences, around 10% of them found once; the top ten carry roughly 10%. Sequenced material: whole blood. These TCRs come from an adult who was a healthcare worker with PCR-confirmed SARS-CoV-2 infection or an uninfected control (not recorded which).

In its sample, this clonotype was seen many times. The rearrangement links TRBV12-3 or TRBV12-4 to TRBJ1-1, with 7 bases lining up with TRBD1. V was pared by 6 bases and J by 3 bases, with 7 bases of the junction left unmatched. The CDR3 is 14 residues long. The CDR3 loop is CASSRQGAYTEAFF. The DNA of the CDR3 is TGTGCCAGCAGCCGACAGGGAGCATACACTGAAGCTTTCTTT.

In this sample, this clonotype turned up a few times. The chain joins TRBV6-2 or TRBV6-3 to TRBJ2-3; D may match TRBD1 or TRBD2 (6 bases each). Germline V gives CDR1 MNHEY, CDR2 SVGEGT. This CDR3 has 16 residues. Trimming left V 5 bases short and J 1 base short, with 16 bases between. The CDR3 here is CASSPLPGARTDTQYF. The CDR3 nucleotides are TGTGCCAGCAGTCCCCTCCCGGGGGCCCGCACAGATACGCAGTATTTT.

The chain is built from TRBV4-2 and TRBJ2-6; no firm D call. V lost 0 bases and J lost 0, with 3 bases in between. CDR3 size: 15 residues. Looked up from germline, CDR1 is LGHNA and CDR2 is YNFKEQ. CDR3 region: CASSQDNSGANVLTF. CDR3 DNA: TGTGCCAGCAGCCAAGACAACTCTGGGGCCAACGTCCTGACTTTC.

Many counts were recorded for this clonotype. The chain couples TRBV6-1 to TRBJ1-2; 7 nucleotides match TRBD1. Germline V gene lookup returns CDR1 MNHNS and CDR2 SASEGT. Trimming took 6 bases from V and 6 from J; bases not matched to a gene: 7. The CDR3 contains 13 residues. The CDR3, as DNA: TGTGCCAGCAGCGGGGACAGCGAGAATGGCTACACCTTC. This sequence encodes CASSGDSENGYTF.

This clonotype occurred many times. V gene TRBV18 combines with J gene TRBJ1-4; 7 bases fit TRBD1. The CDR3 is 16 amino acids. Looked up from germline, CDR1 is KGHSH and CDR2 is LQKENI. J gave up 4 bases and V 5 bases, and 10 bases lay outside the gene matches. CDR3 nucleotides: TGTGCCAGCTCAGATGACAGGGACCACAATAATGAAAAACTGTTTTTT. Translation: CASSDDRDHNNEKLFF.

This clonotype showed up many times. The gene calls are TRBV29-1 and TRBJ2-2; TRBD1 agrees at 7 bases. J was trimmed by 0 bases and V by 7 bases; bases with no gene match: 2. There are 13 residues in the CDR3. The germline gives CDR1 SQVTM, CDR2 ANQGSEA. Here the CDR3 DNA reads TGCAGCGGGACAGGAGCGAACACCGGGGAGCTGTTTTTT. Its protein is CSGTGANTGELFF.

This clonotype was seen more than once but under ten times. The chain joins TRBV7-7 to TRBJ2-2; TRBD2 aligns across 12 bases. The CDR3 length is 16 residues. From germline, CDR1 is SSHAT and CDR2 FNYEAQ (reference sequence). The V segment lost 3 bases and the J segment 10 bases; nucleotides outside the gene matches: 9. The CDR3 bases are TGTGCCAGCAGCTTGGATACTAGCGGGAGGATCGAGGAGCTGTTTTTT. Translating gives CASSLDTSGRIEELFF.

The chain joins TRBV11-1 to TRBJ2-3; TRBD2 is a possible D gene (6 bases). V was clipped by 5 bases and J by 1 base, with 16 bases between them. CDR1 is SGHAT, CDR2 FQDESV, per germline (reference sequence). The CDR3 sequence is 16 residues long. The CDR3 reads CASSPGERARTDTQYF. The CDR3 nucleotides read TGTGCCAGCAGCCCAGGCGAGCGGGCCCGCACAGATACGCAGTATTTT.

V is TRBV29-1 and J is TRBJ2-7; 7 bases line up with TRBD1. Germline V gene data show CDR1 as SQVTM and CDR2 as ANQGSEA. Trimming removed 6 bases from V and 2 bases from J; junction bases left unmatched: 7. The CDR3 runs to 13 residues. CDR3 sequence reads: CSVRPGTAYEQYF. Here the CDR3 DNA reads TGCAGCGTCCGTCCCGGGACAGCCTACGAGCAGTACTTC.

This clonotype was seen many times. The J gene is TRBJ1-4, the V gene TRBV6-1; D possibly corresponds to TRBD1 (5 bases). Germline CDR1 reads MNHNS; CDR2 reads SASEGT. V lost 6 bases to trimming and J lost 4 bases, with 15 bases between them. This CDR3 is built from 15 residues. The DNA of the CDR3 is TGTGCCAGCAGACAGACAGCAGACCATAATGAAAAACTGTTTTTT. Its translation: CASRQTADHNEKLFF.

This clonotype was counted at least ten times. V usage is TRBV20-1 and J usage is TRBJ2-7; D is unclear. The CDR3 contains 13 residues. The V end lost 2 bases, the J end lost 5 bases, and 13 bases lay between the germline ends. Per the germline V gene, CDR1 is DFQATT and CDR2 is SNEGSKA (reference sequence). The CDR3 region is CSARLLDGDEQYF. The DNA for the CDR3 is TGCAGTGCTAGATTGCTAGACGGCGACGAGCAGTACTTC.

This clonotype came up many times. The CDR3 region is CASVAKGDTQYF. The CDR3 DNA reads TGTGCCAGCGTAGCGAAAGGGGATACGCAGTATTTT. V and J are TRBV13 and TRBJ2-3, with D possibly TRBD2 on 5 matching bases. CDR1 and CDR2 (germline): PRHDT, FYEKMQ (reference sequence). Trimming took 8 bases from V and 6 from J, leaving 12 bases between them. The CDR3 consists of 12 residues.

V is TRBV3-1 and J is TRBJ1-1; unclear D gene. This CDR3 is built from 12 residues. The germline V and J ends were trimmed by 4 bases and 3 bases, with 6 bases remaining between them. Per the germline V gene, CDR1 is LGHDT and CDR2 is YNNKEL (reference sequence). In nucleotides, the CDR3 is TGTGCCAGCAGCCGTCCTCACACTGAAGCTTTCTTT. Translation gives CASSRPHTEAFF.

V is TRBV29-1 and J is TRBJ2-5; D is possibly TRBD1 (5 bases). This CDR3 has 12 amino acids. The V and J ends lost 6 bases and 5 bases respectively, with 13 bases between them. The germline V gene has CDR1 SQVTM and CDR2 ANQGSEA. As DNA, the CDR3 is TGCAGCGTCACCCAGGGTCATGAGACCCAGTACTTC. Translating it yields CSVTQGHETQYF.

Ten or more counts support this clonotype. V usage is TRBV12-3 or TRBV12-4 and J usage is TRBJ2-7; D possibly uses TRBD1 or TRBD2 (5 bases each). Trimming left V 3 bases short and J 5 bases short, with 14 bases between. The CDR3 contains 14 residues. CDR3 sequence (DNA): TGTGCCAGCAGTTTTAGGCAGGGCGGGCACGAGCAGTACTTC. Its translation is CASSFRQGGHEQYF.

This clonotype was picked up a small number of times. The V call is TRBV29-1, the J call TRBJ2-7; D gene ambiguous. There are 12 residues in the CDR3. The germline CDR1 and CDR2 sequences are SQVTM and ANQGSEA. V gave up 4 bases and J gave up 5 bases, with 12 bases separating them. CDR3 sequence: CSVVWNSDEQYF. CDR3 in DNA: TGCAGCGTTGTATGGAATTCCGACGAGCAGTACTTC.

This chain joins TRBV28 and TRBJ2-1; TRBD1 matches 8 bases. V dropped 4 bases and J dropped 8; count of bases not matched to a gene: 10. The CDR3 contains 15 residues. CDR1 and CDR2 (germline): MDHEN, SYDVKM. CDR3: CASSSRGLFSDEQFF. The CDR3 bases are TGTGCCAGCAGTTCCAGGGGGCTGTTTAGCGATGAGCAGTTCTTC.

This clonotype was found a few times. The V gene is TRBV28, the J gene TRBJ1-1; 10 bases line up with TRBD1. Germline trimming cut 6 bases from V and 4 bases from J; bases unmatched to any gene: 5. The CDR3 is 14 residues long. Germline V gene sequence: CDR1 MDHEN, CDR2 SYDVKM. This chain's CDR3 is CASRTGGASTEAFF. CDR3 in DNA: TGTGCCAGCAGGACAGGGGGCGCGAGCACTGAAGCTTTCTTT.

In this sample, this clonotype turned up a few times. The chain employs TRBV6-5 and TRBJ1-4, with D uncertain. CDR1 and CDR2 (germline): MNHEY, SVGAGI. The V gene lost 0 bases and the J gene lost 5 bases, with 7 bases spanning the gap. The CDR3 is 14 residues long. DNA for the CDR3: TGTGCCAGCAGTTACTCCCCGGGAAATGAAAAACTGTTTTTT. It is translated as CASSYSPGNEKLFF.

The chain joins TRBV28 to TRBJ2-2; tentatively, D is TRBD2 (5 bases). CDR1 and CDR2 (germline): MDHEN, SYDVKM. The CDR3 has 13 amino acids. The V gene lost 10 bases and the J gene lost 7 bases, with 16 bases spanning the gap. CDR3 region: CATPGREGGELFF. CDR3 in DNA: TGTGCCACCCCTGGGAGAGAGGGCGGGGAGCTGTTTTTT.

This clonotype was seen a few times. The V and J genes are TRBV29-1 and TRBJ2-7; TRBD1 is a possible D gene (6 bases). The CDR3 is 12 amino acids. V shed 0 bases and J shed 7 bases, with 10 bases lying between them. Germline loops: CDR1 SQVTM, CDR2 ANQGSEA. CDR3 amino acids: CSVEDQQGEQYF. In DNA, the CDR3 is TGCAGCGTTGAAGATCAACAGGGTGAGCAGTACTTC.

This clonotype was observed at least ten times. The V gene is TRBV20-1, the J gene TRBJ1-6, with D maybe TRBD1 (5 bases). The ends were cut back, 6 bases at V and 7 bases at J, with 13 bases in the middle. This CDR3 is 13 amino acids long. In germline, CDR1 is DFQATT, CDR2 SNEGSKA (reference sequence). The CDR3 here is CSAESGNNSPLHF. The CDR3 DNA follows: TGCAGTGCCGAATCAGGGAACAATTCACCCCTCCACTTT.

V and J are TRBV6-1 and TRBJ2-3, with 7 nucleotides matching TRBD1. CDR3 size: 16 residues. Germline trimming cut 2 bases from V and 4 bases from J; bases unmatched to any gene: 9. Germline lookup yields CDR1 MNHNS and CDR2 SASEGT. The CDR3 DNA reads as TGTGCCAGCAGTGAAAATATAGGGGGCTGGTCAGATACGCAGTATTTT. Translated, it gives CASSENIGGWSDTQYF.

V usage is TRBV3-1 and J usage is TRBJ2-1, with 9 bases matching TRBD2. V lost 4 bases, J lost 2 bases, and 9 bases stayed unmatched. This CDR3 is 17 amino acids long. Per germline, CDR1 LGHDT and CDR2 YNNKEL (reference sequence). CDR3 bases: TGTGCCAGCAGCCGGGGTAGCGGGGGCGTTGCCTACAATGAGCAGTTCTTC. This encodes CASSRGSGGVAYNEQFF.

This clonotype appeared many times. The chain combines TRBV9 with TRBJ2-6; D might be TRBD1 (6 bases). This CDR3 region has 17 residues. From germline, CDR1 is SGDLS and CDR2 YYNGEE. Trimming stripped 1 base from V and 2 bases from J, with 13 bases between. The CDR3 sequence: CASSVKQGSPGANVLTF. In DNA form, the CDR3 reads TGTGCCAGCAGCGTAAAACAGGGATCCCCTGGGGCCAACGTCCTGACTTTC. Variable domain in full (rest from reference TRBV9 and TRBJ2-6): DSGVTQTPKHLITATGQRVTLRCSPRSGDLSVYWYQQSLDQGLQFLIQYYNGEERAKGNILERFSAQQFPDLHSELNLSSLELGDSALYFCASSVKQGSPGANVLTFGAGSRLTVL.

The CDR3 region has the DNA TGCAGTGCCGTACACCCAGGGGGGGCCAAAAACATTCAGTACTTC. It specifies CSAVHPGGAKNIQYF. The chain employs TRBV20-1 and TRBJ2-4; tentative D call: TRBD1 (7 bases). The germline V gene encodes CDR1 DFQATT and CDR2 SNEGSKA (reference sequence). There are 15 residues in the CDR3. V lost 6 bases and J lost 1, with 16 bases in between.

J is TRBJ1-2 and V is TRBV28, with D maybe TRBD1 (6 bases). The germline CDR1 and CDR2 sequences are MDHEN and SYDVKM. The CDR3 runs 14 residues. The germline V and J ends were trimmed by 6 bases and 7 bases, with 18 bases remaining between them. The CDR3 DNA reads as TGTGCCAGCAGCTCCGGACATTCCAGGGGTGGCTACACCTTC. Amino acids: CASSSGHSRGGYTF.

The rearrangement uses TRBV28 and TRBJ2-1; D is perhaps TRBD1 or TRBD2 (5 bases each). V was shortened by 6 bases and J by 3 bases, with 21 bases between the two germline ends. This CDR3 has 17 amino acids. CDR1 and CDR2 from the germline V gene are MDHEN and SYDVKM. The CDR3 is CASRVPGTQHNYNEQFF. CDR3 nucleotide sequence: TGTGCCAGCAGGGTCCCCGGGACCCAACATAACTACAATGAGCAGTTCTTC.